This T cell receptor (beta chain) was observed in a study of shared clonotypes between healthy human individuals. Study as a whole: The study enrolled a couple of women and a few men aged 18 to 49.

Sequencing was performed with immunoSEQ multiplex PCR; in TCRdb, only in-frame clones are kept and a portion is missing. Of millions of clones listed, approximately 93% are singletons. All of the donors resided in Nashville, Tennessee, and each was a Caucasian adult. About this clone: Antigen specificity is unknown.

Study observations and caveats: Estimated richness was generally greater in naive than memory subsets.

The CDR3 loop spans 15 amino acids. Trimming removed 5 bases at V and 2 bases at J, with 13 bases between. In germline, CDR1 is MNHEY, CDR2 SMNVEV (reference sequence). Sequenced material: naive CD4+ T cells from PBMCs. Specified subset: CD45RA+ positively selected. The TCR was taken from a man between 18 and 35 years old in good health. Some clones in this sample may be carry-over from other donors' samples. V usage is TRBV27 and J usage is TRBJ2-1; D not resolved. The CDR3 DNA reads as TGTGCCAGCAGTCACTGGACGGCGGCCTACAATGAGCAGTTCTTC. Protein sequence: CASSHWTAAYNEQFF.